Below are 14 T cell receptor beta chains sequenced from a single sample in a study of blood T cell repertoires in COVID-19. The assay was immunoSEQ multiplex PCR, and TCRdb's table has in-frame clones only and misses some. This table has fewer than 400,000 clones, 85% to 90% appearing once. The sequenced material came from peripheral blood. These receptor sequences come from a young woman with COVID-19, enrolled during active disease.

V and J are TRBV19 and TRBJ2-3, with 8 bases that match TRBD2. The CDR3 runs to 15 residues. Germline values: CDR1 LNHDA, CDR2 SQIVND (reference sequence). The junction had 10 bases not matched to a gene; V was cut back by 3 bases and J by 8 bases. Here the CDR3 DNA reads TGTGCCAGTAGTATGAGCGGGGGCTACCTAGGTACGCAGTATTTT. Amino acids: CASSMSGGYLGTQYF.

This chain uses TRBV3-1 (or the pseudogene TRBV3-2) with TRBJ1-1; 8 bases are a match to TRBD1. Trimming removed 1 base from V and 0 bases from J; junction bases left unmatched: 7. The CDR3 runs 17 residues. Germline CDR1 is LGHDT and CDR2 is YNNKEL (reference sequence). CDR3 bases: TGTGCCAGCAGCCAAGGCCAGGGGGCGTTGATGAACACTGAAGCTTTCTTT. This gives the protein CASSQGQGALMNTEAFF.

A note on this clone: The sample has other DNA sequences that encode this CDR3 too. This sequence joins TRBV6-1 and TRBJ2-7; tentative D call: TRBD1 (5 bases). This CDR3 spans 13 amino acids. The germline gives CDR1 MNHNS, CDR2 SASEGT. Trimming took off 2 bases at V and 2 bases at J, with 7 bases between the two ends. CDR3 bases: TGTGCCAGCAGTGAAAGGGGAACCTACGAGCAGTACTTC. Translating gives CASSERGTYEQYF.

The J gene is TRBJ1-2, the V gene TRBV28; D uncertain. Trimming took off 4 bases at V and 1 base at J, with 13 bases between the two ends. The germline CDR1 and CDR2 sequences are MDHEN and SYDVKM. This CDR3 contains 15 residues. The CDR3 protein is CASSSDSTGNYGYTF. The CDR3 DNA follows: TGTGCCAGCAGTTCAGATAGTACGGGTAACTATGGCTACACCTTC.

This clone was picked up one time. The gene calls are TRBV28 and TRBJ2-7; maybe TRBD1 (5 bases). V lost 4 bases and J 6 bases, leaving 7 bases between the germline ends. Germline V gene data show CDR1 as MDHEN and CDR2 as SYDVKM. This CDR3 is built from 11 residues. The CDR3 region is CASSSQGEQYV. The DNA of the CDR3 is TGTGCCAGCAGTTCTCAGGGCGAGCAGTACGTC.

The V gene is TRBV3-1 (or the pseudogene TRBV3-2), the J gene TRBJ1-1; the match to TRBD1 covers 8 bases. The CDR3 totals 16 residues. Germline V gives CDR1 LGHDT, CDR2 YNNKEL (reference sequence). V lost 1 base and J lost 1; bases outside the gene matches: 5. The CDR3 protein is CASSQGTGWENTEAFF. CDR3 coding DNA: TGTGCCAGCAGCCAAGGGACAGGGTGGGAGAACACTGAAGCTTTCTTT.

The rearrangement uses TRBV5-1 and TRBJ2-3; TRBD2 agrees at 8 bases. Germline CDR1 reads SGHRS; CDR2 reads YFSETQ. Germline trimming cut 0 bases from V and 2 bases from J; bases unmatched to any gene: 2. This CDR3 has 15 residues. The CDR3 reads CASSLDGGATDTQYF. CDR3 nucleotide sequence: TGCGCCAGCAGCTTGGACGGGGGGGCCACAGATACGCAGTATTTT.

This sequence joins TRBV6-5 and TRBJ1-5; 7 nucleotides align to TRBD1. V shed 6 bases, J shed 3 bases, and the junction held 5 bases outside the gene matches. The CDR3 spans 14 residues. The germline V gene encodes CDR1 MNHEY and CDR2 SVGAGI. CDR3 nucleotide sequence: TGTGCCAGCAGGCGGACAGGCCTCAATCAGCCCCAGCATTTT. Its protein is CASRRTGLNQPQHF.

The chain employs TRBV5-4 and TRBJ2-1; the D gene is possibly TRBD1 (5 bases). This CDR3 comprises 15 residues. Germline V gene sequence: CDR1 SGHNT, CDR2 YYREEE (reference sequence). The germline V and J ends were trimmed by 5 bases and 0 bases, with 12 bases remaining between them. The CDR3 nucleotides are TGTGCCAGCAGAGGATCAGGGCGCTCCTACAATGAGCAGTTCTTC. Its translation: CASRGSGRSYNEQFF.

The chain employs TRBV29-1 and TRBJ1-2; D not certain. This CDR3 spans 12 amino acids. Trimming pared 0 bases from V and 8 bases from J, leaving 10 bases between. Germline V gene data show CDR1 as SQVTM and CDR2 as ANQGSEA. In nucleotides, the CDR3 is TGCAGCGTTGAAGACGCCAGGTCGGGCTACACCTTC. Translation: CSVEDARSGYTF.

The chain couples TRBV2 to TRBJ2-7, with TRBD1 identical over 7 bases. Trimming took 9 bases from V and 2 from J; bases not matched to a gene: 7. Per the germline V gene, CDR1 is SNHLY and CDR2 is FYNNEI. The CDR3 covers 13 residues. The CDR3 here is CASRDSLPYEQYV. CDR3 nucleotide sequence: TGTGCCAGTAGGGACAGCTTGCCCTACGAGCAGTACGTC.

V is TRBV7-9 and J is TRBJ2-2, with TRBD1 matching 7 bases. The CDR3 spans 16 residues. Trimming cost V 5 bases and J 3 bases; bases outside gene matches: 9. Germline assignment: CDR1 SEHNR and CDR2 FQNEAQ (reference sequence). The DNA of the CDR3 is TGTGCCAGCAGCCACCTCGGGACAGCACACACCGGGGAGCTGTTTTTT. Translating gives CASSHLGTAHTGELFF.

The chain combines TRBV5-6 with TRBJ1-2, with TRBD1 as a possible D gene (6 bases). Between the trimmed V and J ends, which lost 5 bases and 1 base, there was a span of 15 bases. This CDR3 spans 15 amino acids. CDR1 SGHDT and CDR2 YYEEEE come from the germline V gene. The CDR3 DNA reads TGTGCCAGCAGGACCTTAACAGGGCTTAACTATGGCTACACCTTC. This translates into CASRTLTGLNYGYTF. Filled out from reference TRBV5-6 and TRBJ1-2, the complete variable domain reads DAGVTQSPTHLIKTRGQQVTLRCSPKSGHDTVSWYQQALGQGPQFIFQYYEEEERQRGNFPDRFSGHQFPNYSSELNVNALLLGDSALYLCASRTLTGLNYGYTFGSGTRLTVV.

The chain uses TRBV11-3 and TRBJ2-1; tentatively, D is TRBD2 (6 bases). From germline, CDR1 is SGHNT and CDR2 YENEEA. This CDR3 is built from 16 residues. V lost 1 base to trimming and J lost 5 bases, with 15 bases between them. CDR3 region: CASSLGGVGGNNEQFF. As DNA, the CDR3 is TGTGCCAGCAGCTTAGGCGGCGTGGGAGGTAACAATGAGCAGTTCTTC.